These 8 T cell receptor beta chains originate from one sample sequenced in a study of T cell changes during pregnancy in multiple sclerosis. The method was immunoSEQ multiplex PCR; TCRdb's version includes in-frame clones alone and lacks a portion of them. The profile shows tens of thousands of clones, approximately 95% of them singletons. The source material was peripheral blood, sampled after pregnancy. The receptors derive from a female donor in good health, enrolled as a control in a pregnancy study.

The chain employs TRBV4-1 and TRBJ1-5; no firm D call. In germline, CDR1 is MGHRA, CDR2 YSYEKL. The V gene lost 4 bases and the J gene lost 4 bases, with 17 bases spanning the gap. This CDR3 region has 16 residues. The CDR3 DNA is TGCGCCAGCAGCCGCTCCTTCCCCACGGGGAATCAGCCCCAGCATTTT. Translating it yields CASSRSFPTGNQPQHF.

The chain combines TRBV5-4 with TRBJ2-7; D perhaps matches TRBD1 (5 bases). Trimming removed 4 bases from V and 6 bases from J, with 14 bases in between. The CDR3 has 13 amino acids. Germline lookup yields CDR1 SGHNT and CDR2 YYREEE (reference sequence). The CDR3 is CASSRDSLGEQYF. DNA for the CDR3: TGTGCCAGCAGCCGCGACAGTTTAGGCGAGCAGTACTTC.

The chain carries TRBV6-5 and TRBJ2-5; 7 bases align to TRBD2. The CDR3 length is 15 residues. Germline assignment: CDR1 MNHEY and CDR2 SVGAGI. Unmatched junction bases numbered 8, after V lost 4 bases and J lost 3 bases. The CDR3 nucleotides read TGTGCCAGCAGTTCTGTTGCGGGAGTAGAAGAGACCCAGTACTTC. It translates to CASSSVAGVEETQYF.

The chain's CDR3 is CASSPGTGLGEQYF. The CDR3 nucleotides read TGTGCCAGCAGTCCGGGGACAGGGTTGGGGGAGCAGTACTTC. The V and J genes are TRBV27 and TRBJ2-7; 9 nucleotides align to TRBD1. The length of the CDR3 is 14 residues. After removal of 5 bases from V and 7 bases from J, the junction contained 9 bases not matched to a gene. Germline CDR1 is MNHEY and CDR2 is SMNVEV (reference sequence).

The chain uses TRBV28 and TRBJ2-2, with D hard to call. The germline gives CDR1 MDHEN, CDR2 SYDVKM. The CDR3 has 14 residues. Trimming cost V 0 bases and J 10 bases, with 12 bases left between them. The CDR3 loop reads CASSLWESFEELFF. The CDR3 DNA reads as TGTGCCAGCAGTTTATGGGAGTCATTCGAGGAGCTGTTTTTT.

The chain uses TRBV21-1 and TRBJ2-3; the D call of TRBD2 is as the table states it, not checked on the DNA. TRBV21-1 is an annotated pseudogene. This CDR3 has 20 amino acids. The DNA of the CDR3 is TGTGCCAGCAGCAAGGTTGGCTGGGGCGGGAGGGCCGCGAGCACAGATACGCAGTATTTT. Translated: CASSKVGWGGRAASTDTQYF.

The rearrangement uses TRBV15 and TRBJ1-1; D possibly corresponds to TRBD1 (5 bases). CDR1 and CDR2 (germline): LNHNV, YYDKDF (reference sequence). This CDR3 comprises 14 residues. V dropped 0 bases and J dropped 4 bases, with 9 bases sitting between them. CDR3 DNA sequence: TGTGCCACCAGCAGAGATTCGGGGGGCACTGAAGCTTTCTTT. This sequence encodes CATSRDSGGTEAFF.

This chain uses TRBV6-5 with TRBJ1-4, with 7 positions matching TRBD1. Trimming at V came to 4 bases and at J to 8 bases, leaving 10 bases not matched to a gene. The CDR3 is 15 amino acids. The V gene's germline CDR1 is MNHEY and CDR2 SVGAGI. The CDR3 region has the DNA TGTGCCAGCAGTTCTTCCGGGACAGAGAGGGAAAAACTGTTTTTT. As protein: CASSSSGTEREKLFF.